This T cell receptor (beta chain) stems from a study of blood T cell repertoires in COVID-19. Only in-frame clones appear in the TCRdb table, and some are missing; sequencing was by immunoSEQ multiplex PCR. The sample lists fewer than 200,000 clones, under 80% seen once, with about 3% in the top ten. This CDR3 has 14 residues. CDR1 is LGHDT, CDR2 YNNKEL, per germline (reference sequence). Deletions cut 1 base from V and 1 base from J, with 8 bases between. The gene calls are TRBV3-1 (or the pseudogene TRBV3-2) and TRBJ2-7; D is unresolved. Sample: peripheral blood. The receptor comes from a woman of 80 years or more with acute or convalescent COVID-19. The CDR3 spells CASSQGRGSYEQYF. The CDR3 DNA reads TGTGCCAGCAGCCAAGGGAGAGGTTCCTACGAGCAGTACTTC.